This T cell receptor beta chain was obtained from a study of OX40 agonist ivuxolimab in advanced cancers. The data were produced by immunoSEQ multiplex PCR, yet TCRdb's version contains in-frame clones alone and is incomplete. The sample has 43,000 or so clones, approximately 86% seen once. V dropped 6 bases and J dropped 6 bases, with 10 bases sitting between them. Germline-derived CDR1 and CDR2 are SQVTM and ANQGSEA. This CDR3 has 11 amino acids. Overall study results and limits: Certain nonresponding patients likewise had low normalized T-cell clonal expansion. By week 6 at 0.1 to 3.0 mg/kg, blood CD4+ and CD8+ T cells had expanded clonally. Which antigen the expanded peripheral T cells recognized is unknown.

Concerning this clone: The antigen remains undetermined.

V is TRBV29-1 and J is TRBJ2-3; a possible D gene is TRBD2 (6 bases). The TCR sequence derives from an adult with an advanced solid tumor such as melanoma, head and neck, liver or kidney cancer. This sample comprised CD4+ or CD8+ T cells sorted from blood, obtained in a trial of the OX40 agonist ivuxolimab. CDR3 protein: CSVDRGDTQYF. The CDR3 DNA reads as TGCAGCGTCGATCGGGGGGATACGCAGTATTTT.